The present T cell receptor (beta chain) was sequenced within a study of T cells after posttransplantation cyclophosphamide. The J segment lost 4 bases and the V segment lost 2 bases, leaving 8 bases of the junction unmatched. CDR3 size: 17 residues. Germline V gene sequence: CDR1 MGHRA, CDR2 YSYEKL. The method was immunoSEQ multiplex PCR; TCRdb's version includes in-frame clones alone and lacks a portion of them. The repertoire has about 30,000 clones, none seen only once; the ten largest take approximately 3%. A few counts support this clone. Antigen unknown. Points from the study as a whole: Donor-recipient repertoire similarity was low at 1-2 months, rising over year one. Recipient CMV seropositivity and CMV reactivation strongly tracked TRB clonality. TRB overlap between skin or GI tissue T cells and blood was limited.

The V and J genes are TRBV4-1 and TRBJ2-2, with TRBD2 matching 9 bases. This clonotype was sampled from an older woman in good health, CMV-negative, and a related stem cell transplant donor. Sequenced sample: PBMCs. The CDR3 loop reads CASSQFGTSFTTGELFF. CDR3 coding DNA: TGCGCCAGCAGCCAATTCGGGACTAGCTTTACCACCGGGGAGCTGTTTTTT.